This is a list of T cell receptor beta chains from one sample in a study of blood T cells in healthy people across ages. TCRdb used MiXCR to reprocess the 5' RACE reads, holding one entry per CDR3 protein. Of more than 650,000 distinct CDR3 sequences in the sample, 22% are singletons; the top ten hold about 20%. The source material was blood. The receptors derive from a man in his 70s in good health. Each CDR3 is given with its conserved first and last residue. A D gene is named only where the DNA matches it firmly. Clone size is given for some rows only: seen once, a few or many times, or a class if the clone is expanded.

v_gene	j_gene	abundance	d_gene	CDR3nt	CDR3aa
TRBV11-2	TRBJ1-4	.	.	TGTGCCAGCAGCTTAGATCTAGGGGTCGCAACTAATGAAAAACTGTTTTTT	CASSLDLGVATNEKLFF
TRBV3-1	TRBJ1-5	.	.	TGTGCCAGCAGCCAAGATGTCTTCAATCAGCCCCAGCATTTT	CASSQDVFNQPQHF
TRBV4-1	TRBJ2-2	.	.	TGCGCCAGCAGCCAAGAAGGTGGAAGGGCGCGGTACCCCGGGGAGCTGTTTTTT	CASSQEGGRARYPGELFF
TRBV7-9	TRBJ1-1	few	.	TGTGCCAGCAGCTCCGCATTCGACAGTCTAATGAACACTGAAGCTTTCTTT	CASSSAFDSLMNTEAFF
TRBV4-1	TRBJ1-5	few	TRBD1	TGCGCCAGCAGCCAAGAGGGGACAGGGGTAGGGCAGCCCCAGCATTTT	CASSQEGTGVGQPQHF
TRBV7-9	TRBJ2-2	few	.	TGTGCCAGCAGCTCCAGACAGGAGGACACCGGGGAGCTGTTTTTT	CASSSRQEDTGELFF
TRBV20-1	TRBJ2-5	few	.	TGCAGTGCGAGAGGATTTGGTGGGAGTGAGACCCAGTACTTC	CSARGFGGSETQYF
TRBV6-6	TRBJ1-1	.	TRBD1	TGTGCCAGCAGTAGGGGGCATGACGCTGAAGCTTTCTTT	CASSRGHDAEAFF
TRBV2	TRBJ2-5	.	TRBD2	TGTGCCAGCAAGACTAGCGGGGGCGATTGGGAGACCCAGTACTTC	CASKTSGGDWETQYF
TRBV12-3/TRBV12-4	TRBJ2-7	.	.	TGTGCCAGCAGTTTATTCAGCCCTGATGGGGAGCAGTACTTC	CASSLFSPDGEQYF
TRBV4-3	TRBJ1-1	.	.	TGCGCCAGCAGCCTGGGACGAGGGGTAGGAGCTTTCTTT	CASSLGRGVGAFF
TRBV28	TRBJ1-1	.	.	TGTGTCAGCACTCCCAGAAACACTGAAGCTTTCTTT	CVSTPRNTEAFF
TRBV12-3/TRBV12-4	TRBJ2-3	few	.	TGTGCCAGCAGTTCACAGGGAAAGAGAGATACGCAGTATTTT	CASSSQGKRDTQYF
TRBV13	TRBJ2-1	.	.	TGTGCCAGCAGCTACGGGACCCCCAAAAATGAGCAGTTCTTC	CASSYGTPKNEQFF
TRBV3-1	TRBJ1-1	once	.	TGTGCCAGCAGCCAAGTGGGGATACTTGGGGGCCCTGAAGCTTTCTTT	CASSQVGILGGPEAFF
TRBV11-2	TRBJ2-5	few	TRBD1	TGTGCCAGCAGCTTAGACCCCGCGACAGGGACAAAAGAGACCCAGTACTTC	CASSLDPATGTKETQYF
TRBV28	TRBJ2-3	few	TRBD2	TGTGCCAGCGCTAGCGGGGGGGCGAGAGATACGCAGTATTTT	CASASGGARDTQYF
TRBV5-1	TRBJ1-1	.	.	TGCGCCAGCAGCTTGGATCCCCCCGGGGCGAACACTGAAGCTTTCTTT	CASSLDPPGANTEAFF
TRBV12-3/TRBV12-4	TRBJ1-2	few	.	TGTGCCAGTGACCGGGACGGTAGGGGCTACACCTTC	CASDRDGRGYTF
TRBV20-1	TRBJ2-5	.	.	TGCAGTGCTAGAGATAGGAGGGGCGTGGATGGGACCCAGTACTTC	CSARDRRGVDGTQYF
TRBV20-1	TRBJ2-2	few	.	TGCAGTGCACAGGGGACTTACACCGGGGAGCTGTTTTTT	CSAQGTYTGELFF
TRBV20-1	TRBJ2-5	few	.	TGCAGTGCTCCCCTGCGGGCCGAAGAGACCCAGTACTTC	CSAPLRAEETQYF
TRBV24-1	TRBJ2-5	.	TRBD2	TGTGCCACCAGTGGTAGGACTAGACCAGAGACCCAGTACTTC	CATSGRTRPETQYF
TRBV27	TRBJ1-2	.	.	TGTGCCAGCAGTCGCCCGGGCTATGGCTACACCTTC	CASSRPGYGYTF